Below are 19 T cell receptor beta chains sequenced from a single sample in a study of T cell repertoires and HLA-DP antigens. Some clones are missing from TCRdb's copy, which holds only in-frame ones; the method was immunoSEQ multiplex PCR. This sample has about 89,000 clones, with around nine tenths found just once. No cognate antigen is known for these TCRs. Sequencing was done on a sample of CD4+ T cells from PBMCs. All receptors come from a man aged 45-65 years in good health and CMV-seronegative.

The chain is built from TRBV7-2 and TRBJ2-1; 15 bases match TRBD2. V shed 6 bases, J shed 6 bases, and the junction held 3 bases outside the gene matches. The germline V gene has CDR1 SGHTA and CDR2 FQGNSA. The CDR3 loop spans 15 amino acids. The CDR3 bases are TGTGCCAGCAGTGTGGGACTAGCGGGAGGCAATGAGCAGTTCTTC. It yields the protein CASSVGLAGGNEQFF.

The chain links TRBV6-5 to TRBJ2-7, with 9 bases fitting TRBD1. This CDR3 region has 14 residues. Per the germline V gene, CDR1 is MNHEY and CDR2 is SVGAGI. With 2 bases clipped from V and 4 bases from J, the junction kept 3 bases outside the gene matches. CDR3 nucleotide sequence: TGTGCCAGCAGTTACGAGGACAGGGGTTACGAGCAGTACTTC. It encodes CASSYEDRGYEQYF.

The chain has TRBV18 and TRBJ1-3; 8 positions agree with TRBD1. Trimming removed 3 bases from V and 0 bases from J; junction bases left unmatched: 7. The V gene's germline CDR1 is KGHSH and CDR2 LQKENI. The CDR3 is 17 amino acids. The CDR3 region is CASSPGQGLHSGNTIYF. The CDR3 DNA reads TGTGCCAGCTCACCCGGACAGGGCCTACACTCTGGAAACACCATATATTTT.

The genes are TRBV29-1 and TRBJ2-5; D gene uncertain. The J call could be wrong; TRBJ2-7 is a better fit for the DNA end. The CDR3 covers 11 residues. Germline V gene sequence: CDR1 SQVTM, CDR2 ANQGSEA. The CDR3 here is CSVAVTYEQYF. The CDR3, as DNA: TGCAGCGTTGCGGTGACCTACGAGCAGTACTTC.

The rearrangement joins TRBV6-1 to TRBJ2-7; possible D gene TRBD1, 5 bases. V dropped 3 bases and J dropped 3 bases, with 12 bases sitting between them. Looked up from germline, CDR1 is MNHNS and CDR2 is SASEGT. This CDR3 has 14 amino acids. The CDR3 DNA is TGTGCCAGCAGTGAGGACATAGTAAACTACGAGCAGTACTTC. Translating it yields CASSEDIVNYEQYF.

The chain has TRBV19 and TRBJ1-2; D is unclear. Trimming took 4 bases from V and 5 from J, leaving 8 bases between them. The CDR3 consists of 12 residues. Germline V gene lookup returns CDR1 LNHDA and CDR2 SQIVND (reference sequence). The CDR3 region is CASSKDWYGYTF. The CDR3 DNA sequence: TGTGCCAGTAGTAAGGATTGGTATGGCTACACCTTC.

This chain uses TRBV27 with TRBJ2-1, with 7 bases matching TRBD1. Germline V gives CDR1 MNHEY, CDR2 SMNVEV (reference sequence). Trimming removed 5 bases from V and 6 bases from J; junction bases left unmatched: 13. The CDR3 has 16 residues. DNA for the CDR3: TGTGCCAGCAGTACCATACAGGGGAAGTCGGGCAATGAGCAGTTCTTC. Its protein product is CASSTIQGKSGNEQFF.

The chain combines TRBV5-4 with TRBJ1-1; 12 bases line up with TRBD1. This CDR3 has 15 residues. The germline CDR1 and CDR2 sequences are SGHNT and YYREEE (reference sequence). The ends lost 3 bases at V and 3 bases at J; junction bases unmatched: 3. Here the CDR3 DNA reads TGTGCCAGCAGCTCGGGACAGGGGGCTGACACTGAAGCTTTCTTT. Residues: CASSSGQGADTEAFF. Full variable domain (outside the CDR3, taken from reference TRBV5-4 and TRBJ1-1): ETGVTQSPTHLIKTRGQQVTLRCSSQSGHNTVSWYQQALGQGPQFIFQYYREEENGRGNFPPRFSGLQFPNYSSELNVNALELDDSALYLCASSSGQGADTEAFFGQGTRLTVV.

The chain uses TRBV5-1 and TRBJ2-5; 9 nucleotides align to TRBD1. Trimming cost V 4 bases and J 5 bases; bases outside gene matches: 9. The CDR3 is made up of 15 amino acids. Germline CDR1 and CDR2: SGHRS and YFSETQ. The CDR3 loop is CASSPSTGGGETQYF. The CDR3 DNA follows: TGCGCCAGCAGCCCGTCGACAGGGGGTGGGGAGACCCAGTACTTC.

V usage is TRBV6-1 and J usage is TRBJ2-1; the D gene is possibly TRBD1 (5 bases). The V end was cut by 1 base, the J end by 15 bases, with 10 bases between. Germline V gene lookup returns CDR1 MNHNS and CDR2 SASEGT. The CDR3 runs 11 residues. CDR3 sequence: CASSEVRVPFF. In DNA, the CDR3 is TGTGCCAGCAGTGAAGTCAGGGTTCCGTTCTTC.

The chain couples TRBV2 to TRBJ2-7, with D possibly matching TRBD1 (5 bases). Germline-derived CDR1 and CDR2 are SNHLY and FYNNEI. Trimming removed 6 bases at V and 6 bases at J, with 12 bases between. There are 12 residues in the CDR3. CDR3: CASSTGRSEQYF. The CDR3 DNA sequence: TGTGCCAGCAGCACAGGTAGAAGCGAGCAGTACTTC.

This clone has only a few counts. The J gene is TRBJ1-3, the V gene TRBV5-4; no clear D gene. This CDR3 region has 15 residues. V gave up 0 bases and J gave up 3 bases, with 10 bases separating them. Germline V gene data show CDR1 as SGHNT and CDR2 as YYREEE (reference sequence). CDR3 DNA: TGTGCCAGCAGCTTGGACAGAAGATTTGGAAACACCATATATTTT. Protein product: CASSLDRRFGNTIYF.

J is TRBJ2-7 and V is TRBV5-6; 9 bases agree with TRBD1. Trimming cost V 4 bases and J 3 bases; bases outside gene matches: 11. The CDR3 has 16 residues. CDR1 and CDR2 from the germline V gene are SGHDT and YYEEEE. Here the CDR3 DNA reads TGTGCCAGCAGCCCTCAACCGGGACAGGGACACTACGAGCAGTACTTC. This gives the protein CASSPQPGQGHYEQYF.

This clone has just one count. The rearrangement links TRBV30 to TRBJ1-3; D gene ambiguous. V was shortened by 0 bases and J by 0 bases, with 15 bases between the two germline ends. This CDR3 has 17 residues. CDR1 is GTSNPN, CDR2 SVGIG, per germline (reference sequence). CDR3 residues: CAWSVSSRRHSGNTIYF. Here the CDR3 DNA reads TGTGCCTGGAGTGTATCTTCCCGGCGACACTCTGGAAACACCATATATTTT.

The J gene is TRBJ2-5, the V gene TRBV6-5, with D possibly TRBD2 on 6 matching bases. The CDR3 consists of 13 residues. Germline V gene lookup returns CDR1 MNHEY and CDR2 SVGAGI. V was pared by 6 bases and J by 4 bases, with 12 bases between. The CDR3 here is CASSGSPVETQYF. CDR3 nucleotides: TGTGCCAGCAGCGGGAGTCCAGTAGAGACCCAGTACTTC.

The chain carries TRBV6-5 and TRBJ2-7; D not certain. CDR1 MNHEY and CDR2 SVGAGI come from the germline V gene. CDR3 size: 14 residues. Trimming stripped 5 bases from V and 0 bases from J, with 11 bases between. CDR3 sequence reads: CASSGVFSSYEQYF. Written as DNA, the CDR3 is TGTGCCAGCAGTGGGGTCTTCTCCTCCTACGAGCAGTACTTC.

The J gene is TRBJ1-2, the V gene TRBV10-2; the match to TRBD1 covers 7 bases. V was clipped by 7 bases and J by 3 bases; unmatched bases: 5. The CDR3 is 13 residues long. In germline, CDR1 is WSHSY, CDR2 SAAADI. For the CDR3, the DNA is TGCGCCAGCAACCCAACAGGGGACTATGGCTACACCTTC. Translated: CASNPTGDYGYTF.

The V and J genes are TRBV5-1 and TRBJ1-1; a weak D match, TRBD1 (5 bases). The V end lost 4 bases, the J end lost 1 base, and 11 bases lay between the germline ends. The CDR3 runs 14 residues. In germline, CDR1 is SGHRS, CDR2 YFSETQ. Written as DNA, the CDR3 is TGCGCCAGCAGCGCAGGACACGCGAACACTGAAGCTTTCTTT. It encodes CASSAGHANTEAFF.

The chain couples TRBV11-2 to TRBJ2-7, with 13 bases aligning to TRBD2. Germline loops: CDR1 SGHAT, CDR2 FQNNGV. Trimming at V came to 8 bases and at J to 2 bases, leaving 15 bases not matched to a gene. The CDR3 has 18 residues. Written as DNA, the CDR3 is TGTGCCAGCCGCCGATCCGGGACTAGCGGGACCAGAACCTACGAGCAGTACTTC. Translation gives CASRRSGTSGTRTYEQYF.